These 14 T cell receptor beta chains were sequenced from one sample in a study of T-cell memory formation after mild COVID-19 (dated by TCRdb to about 2021). Library preparation was by 5' RACE. Sequencing instrument: Illumina NovaSeq 6000. In TCRdb, the public reads were trimmed at Q25 with fastp and aligned with MiXCR, with productive beta chains retained. Rows with a matching CDR3 protein are joined into one entry that keeps the most common DNA and genes. The sample profile shows fewer than 450,000 distinct CDR3 sequences; 20% to 25% of them were found once. Around 9.5% of the sample rests with the top ten. Sequences were obtained from PBMCs or a T cell subset sorted from them (not recorded which). The source is an adult woman who had mild COVID-19 (a few samples of this study predate the infection). The sample titles of this study are shuffled in the database, so cell type and time point are left out; the donor was told from shared clones.

Only a few counts were recorded for this clonotype. The V gene is TRBV24-1, the J gene TRBJ2-1; D call uncertain. V gave up 2 bases and J gave up 10 bases, with 17 bases separating them. This CDR3 region has 15 residues. Germline V gene data show CDR1 as KGHDR and CDR2 as SFDVKD. The CDR3 loop reads CATSDYTTRQGEQFF. In nucleotides, the CDR3 is TGTGCCACCAGTGATTACACAACCCGCCAAGGGGAGCAGTTCTTC.

Only a few counts were recorded for this clonotype. The chain couples TRBV4-2 to TRBJ2-7, with 9 bases lining up with TRBD1. The CDR3 has 15 amino acids. With 6 bases clipped from V and 5 bases from J, the junction kept 11 bases outside the gene matches. Germline CDR1 reads LGHNA; CDR2 reads YNFKEQ. This chain's CDR3 is CASSGTGDRANEQYF. The CDR3 DNA reads TGTGCCAGCAGTGGGACGGGGGACAGGGCCAACGAGCAGTACTTC.

This clonotype is a singleton in its sample. The chain couples TRBV4-1 to TRBJ2-7; D might be TRBD2 (6 bases). The germline V gene has CDR1 MGHRA and CDR2 YSYEKL. The CDR3 runs 15 residues. Trimming shortened V by 6 bases and J by 4 bases, and 19 bases separated the two germline ends. The CDR3 bases are TGCGCCAGCAGTCACCTCACGGAGGGGAGGTACGAGCAGTACTTC. Residues: CASSHLTEGRYEQYF.

This clonotype turned up a few times. CDR3 in amino acids: CASSQDRPLTDTQYF. CDR3 DNA sequence: TGTGCCAGCAGCCAGGACAGGCCCCTCACAGATACGCAGTATTTT. The chain uses TRBV14 and TRBJ2-3, with TRBD1 matching over 7 bases. V gave up 3 bases and J gave up 2 bases; unmatched junction bases: 5. Germline CDR1 SGHDN, CDR2 FVKESK. CDR3 length: 15 residues. The full variable domain, rest sourced from reference TRBV14 and TRBJ2-3, is EAGVTQFPSHSVIEKGQTVTLRCDPISGHDNLYWYRRVMGKEIKFLLHFVKESKQDESGMPNNRFLAERTGGTYSTLKVQPAELEDSGVYFCASSQDRPLTDTQYFGPGTRLTVL.

This clonotype was counted only a few times. At one boundary the junction diverges from the germline segment, which might be a read error. V is TRBV2 and J is TRBJ2-7; D not certain. Germline values: CDR1 SNHLY, CDR2 FYNNEI. CDR3 length equals 13 residues. The CDR3 sequence is CASCDRQIYEQYF. CDR3 in DNA: TGTGCCAGCTGTGATCGGCAGATCTACGAGCAGTACTTC.

This clonotype was observed once. V is TRBV18 and J is TRBJ2-7; TRBD2 aligns across 12 bases. The germline V gene has CDR1 KGHSH and CDR2 LQKENI. The J segment lost 0 bases and the V segment lost 4 bases, leaving 7 bases of the junction unmatched. There are 17 residues in the CDR3. The CDR3 here is CASSRRTSGVSSYEQYF. As DNA, the CDR3 is TGTGCCAGCTCACGAAGGACTAGCGGGGTGAGCTCCTACGAGCAGTACTTC.

This clonotype came up a few times. The chain carries TRBV20-1 and TRBJ2-5; 9 bases agree with TRBD2. The CDR3 runs to 19 residues. V lost 0 bases to trimming and J lost 7 bases; unmatched junction nucleotides: 21. Germline V gene data show CDR1 as DFQATT and CDR2 as SNEGSKA (reference sequence). In nucleotides, the CDR3 is TGCAGTGCTAGAGATCCACATAGCGGGAGAACGGGCAAGCGTGTGACCCAGTACTTC. This gives the protein CSARDPHSGRTGKRVTQYF.

This clonotype was counted only a few times. The J gene is TRBJ2-7, the V gene TRBV20-1, with D possibly TRBD1 on 6 matching bases. CDR3 length: 13 amino acids. Between the trimmed V and J ends, which lost 2 bases and 4 bases, there was a span of 12 bases. Germline V gives CDR1 DFQATT, CDR2 SNEGSKA (reference sequence). CDR3 amino acids: CSARKQRGYEQYF. The CDR3, as DNA: TGCAGTGCTAGAAAACAAAGGGGGTACGAGCAGTACTTC.

The chain combines TRBV5-5 with TRBJ2-5; D perhaps matches TRBD2 (5 bases). CDR1 is SGHKS and CDR2 is YYEKEE in the germline V gene (reference sequence). Trimming took 2 bases from V and 2 from J, leaving 22 bases between them. The CDR3 spans 18 residues. The CDR3 bases are TGTGCCAGCAGCTTCTACCGGACGGGGATGGTTCGACAAGAGACCCAGTACTTC. Its protein product is CASSFYRTGMVRQETQYF.

The chain is built from TRBV14 and TRBJ2-1; 7 bases match TRBD2. The J segment lost 2 bases and the V segment lost 1 base, leaving 5 bases of the junction unmatched. The CDR3 is 16 residues long. The germline gives CDR1 SGHDN, CDR2 FVKESK. The CDR3: CASSQVAGVAYNEQFF. CDR3 in DNA: TGTGCCAGCAGCCAAGTGGCGGGAGTGGCCTACAATGAGCAGTTCTTC.

This clonotype has a handful of counts. The chain has TRBV5-1 and TRBJ1-1, with no clear D. The CDR3 has 14 amino acids. CDR1 is SGHRS, CDR2 YFSETQ, per germline. V lost 5 bases and J lost 1, with 12 bases in between. DNA for the CDR3: TGCGCCAGCAGTACGGAGACGGCGAACACTGAAGCTTTCTTT. Its translation: CASSTETANTEAFF.

This clonotype turned up a few times. This chain connects TRBV29-1 to TRBJ2-1; D uncertain. CDR1 and CDR2 (germline): SQVTM, ANQGSEA. This CDR3 is built from 11 residues. Trimming shortened V by 7 bases and J by 0 bases, and 4 bases separated the two germline ends. CDR3 sequence: CSARSYNEQFF. CDR3 nucleotides: TGCAGCGCCCGCTCCTACAATGAGCAGTTCTTC.

The table lists this clonotype with a few counts. CDR3 sequence reads: CASNLSERGLAFF. As DNA, the CDR3 is TGTGCCAGCAATCTAAGCGAAAGGGGATTGGCTTTCTTT. The chain links TRBV12-3 or TRBV12-4 to TRBJ1-1, with D possibly matching TRBD1 (5 bases). This CDR3 comprises 13 residues. The ends were cut back, 7 bases at V and 11 bases at J, with 20 bases in the middle.

The chain joins TRBV20-1 to TRBJ2-1; either TRBD1 or TRBD2 may supply D (5 bases each). V lost 6 bases and J lost 6, with 21 bases in between. The CDR3 length is 15 residues. CDR1 is DFQATT and CDR2 is SNEGSKA in the germline V gene (reference sequence). The CDR3 DNA reads TGCAGTGCCCGGGACCTCGAGGGGCGAGTCAATGAGCAGTTCTTC. Protein product: CSARDLEGRVNEQFF.